Following are 9 T cell receptor beta chains from one sample sequenced in a study of Ad26.COV2.S vaccination and SARS-CoV-2 variants. Treatment: some 20 received Ad26.COV2.S at low or high dose, single or two shots; roughly five received placebo; per-sample allocation not given. Specimens were obtained on day 63 following the first vaccine or placebo injection. The method was immunoSEQ multiplex PCR; TCRdb's version includes in-frame clones alone and lacks a portion of them. The table shows hundreds of thousands of clones, with less than 90% occurring only once. Specimen: peripheral blood, collected in a trial of Ad26.COV2.S vaccine versus placebo. These receptors came from a person aged 18-60 years who received the Ad26.COV2.S COVID-19 vaccine or a placebo.

J is TRBJ2-5 and V is TRBV7-2; possibly TRBD1 for D (5 bases). The CDR3 consists of 13 residues. Germline V gene sequence: CDR1 SGHTA, CDR2 FQGNSA. The V and J ends lost 4 bases and 1 base respectively, with 7 bases between them. CDR3 residues: CASSSRVQETQYF. Here the CDR3 DNA reads TGTGCCAGCAGCTCCAGGGTCCAAGAGACCCAGTACTTC.

V usage is TRBV7-2 and J usage is TRBJ2-1; D tentatively fits TRBD1 or TRBD2 (5 bases each). Trimming removed 2 bases at V and 7 bases at J, with 21 bases between. Per the germline V gene, CDR1 is SGHTA and CDR2 is FQGNSA. The CDR3 extends over 17 amino acids. The CDR3 region is CASSLQTRQWGLNEQFF. The CDR3 bases are TGTGCCAGCAGCTTACAAACCCGACAGTGGGGGTTGAATGAGCAGTTCTTC.

The chain joins TRBV7-8 to TRBJ1-1; no firm D call. V lost 1 base to trimming and J lost 1 base, with 10 bases between them. CDR1 is SGHVS and CDR2 is FQNEAQ in the germline V gene. The CDR3 runs 15 residues. Here the CDR3 DNA reads TGTGCCAGCAGCTTAGAGGGCGGACCGAACACTGAAGCTTTCTTT. Its protein is CASSLEGGPNTEAFF.

This clone has a single count. The chain recombines TRBV6-5 with TRBJ2-7, with TRBD1 matching over 9 bases. The germline CDR1 and CDR2 sequences are MNHEY and SVGAGI. After removal of 4 bases from V and 5 bases from J, the junction contained 9 bases not matched to a gene. The CDR3 is 15 residues long. CDR3 nucleotide sequence: TGTGCCAGCAGTTCCCCGGGGACAGGGATACACGAGCAGTACTTC. Translation gives CASSSPGTGIHEQYF.

The V call is TRBV19, the J call TRBJ1-2; 8 nucleotides agree with TRBD1. The length of the CDR3 is 15 residues. The V and J ends lost 3 bases and 2 bases, in that order; junction bases with no gene match: 5. Germline V gene lookup returns CDR1 LNHDA and CDR2 SQIVND (reference sequence). CDR3 bases: TGTGCCAGTAGTATCGACAGGGGTACGAACTATGGCTACACCTTC. Protein sequence: CASSIDRGTNYGYTF.

The gene calls are TRBV25-1 and TRBJ1-2, with 7 bases identical to TRBD1. Germline assignment: CDR1 MGHDK and CDR2 SYGVNS. The CDR3 totals 13 residues. Trimming took 4 bases from V and 5 from J; bases not matched to a gene: 4. The CDR3 sequence: CASSGGTAYGYTF. CDR3 DNA: TGTGCCAGCAGTGGAGGGACAGCTTATGGCTACACCTTC.

V gene TRBV7-2 combines with J gene TRBJ2-7; 8 bases match TRBD1. CDR1 SGHTA and CDR2 FQGNSA come from the germline V gene. This CDR3 has 18 residues. Trimming at V came to 1 base and at J to 3 bases, leaving 14 bases not matched to a gene. The CDR3 region is CASSLVRWSDRESYEQYF. CDR3 bases: TGTGCCAGCAGCTTAGTGCGGTGGTCGGACAGGGAAAGCTACGAGCAGTACTTC.

The gene calls are TRBV10-1 and TRBJ2-7; either TRBD1 or TRBD2 may fit D (5 bases each). The germline CDR1 and CDR2 sequences are WNHNN and SYGVQD (reference sequence). The V and J ends lost 8 bases and 6 bases respectively, with 11 bases between them. CDR3 length: 11 residues. CDR3 bases: TGCGCCAGCTCTGCAGGGACCGAGCAGTACTTC. Residues: CASSAGTEQYF.

This clone was seen a handful of times. The V gene is TRBV7-9, the J gene TRBJ1-2, with D maybe TRBD1 (6 bases). The CDR3 is 15 residues long. Trimming shortened V by 4 bases and J by 6 bases, and 18 bases separated the two germline ends. CDR1 is SEHNR, CDR2 FQNEAQ, per germline (reference sequence). CDR3 protein: CASSSRRGVWDGYTF. The CDR3 DNA sequence: TGTGCCAGCAGCTCACGCAGGGGAGTTTGGGATGGCTACACCTTC.